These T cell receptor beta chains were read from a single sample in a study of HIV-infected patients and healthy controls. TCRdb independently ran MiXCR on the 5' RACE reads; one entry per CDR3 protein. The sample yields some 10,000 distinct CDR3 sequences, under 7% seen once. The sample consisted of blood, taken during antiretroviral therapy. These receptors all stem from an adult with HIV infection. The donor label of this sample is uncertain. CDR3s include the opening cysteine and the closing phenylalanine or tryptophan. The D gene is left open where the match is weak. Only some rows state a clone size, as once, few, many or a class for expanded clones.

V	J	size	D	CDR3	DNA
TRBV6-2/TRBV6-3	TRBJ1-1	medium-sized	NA	CASSNGGIYEAFF	TGTGCCAGCAGTAATGGGGGTATCTATGAAGCTTTCTTT
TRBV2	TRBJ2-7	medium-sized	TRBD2	CASRTLGREYEQYF	TGTGCCAGCAGGACCCTAGGGCGGGAGTACGAGCAGTACTTC
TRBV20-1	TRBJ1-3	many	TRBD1	CSARDVREGAGGNTIYF	TGCAGTGCTAGAGATGTGAGAGAGGGGGCAGGAGGAAACACCATATATTTT
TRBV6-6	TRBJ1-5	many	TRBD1	CASSYVWRQGDQPQHF	TGTGCCAGCAGCTACGTTTGGCGACAGGGGGACCAGCCCCAGCATTTT
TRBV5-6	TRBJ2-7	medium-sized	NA	CASSLAARAEQYF	TGTGCCAGCAGCTTGGCGGCGCGAGCCGAGCAGTACTTC
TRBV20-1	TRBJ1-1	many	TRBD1	CSAKQGGDTEAFF	TGCAGTGCTAAACAGGGGGGGGACACTGAAGCTTTCTTT
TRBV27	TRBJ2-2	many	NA	CASSLSSWSGELFF	TGTGCCAGCAGTTTATCGAGTTGGTCTGGGGAGCTGTTTTTT
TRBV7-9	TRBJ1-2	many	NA	CASSPGQGSDANYGYTF	TGTGCCAGCAGCCCGGGGCAGGGGAGCGACGCTAACTATGGCTACACCTTC
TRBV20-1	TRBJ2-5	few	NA	CSARGQTQETQYF	TGCAGTGCTAGAGGACAGACACAAGAGACCCAGTACTTC
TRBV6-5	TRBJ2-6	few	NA	CASSYSQVVSGANVLTF	TGTGCCAGCAGTTACTCGCAGGTAGTGTCTGGGGCCAACGTCCTGACTTTC
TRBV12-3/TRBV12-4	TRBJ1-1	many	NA	CASRTGNTEAFF	TGTGCCAGCAGGACGGGGAACACTGAAGCTTTCTTT
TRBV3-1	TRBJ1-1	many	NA	CASSQGMANTEAFF	TGTGCCAGCAGCCAAGGGATGGCGAACACTGAAGCTTTCTTT
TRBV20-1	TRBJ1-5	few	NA	CSARDRAGVQPQHF	TGCAGTGCTAGAGATAGGGCAGGGGTTCAGCCCCAGCATTTT
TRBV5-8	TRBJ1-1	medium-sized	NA	CASSLANTEAFF	TGTGCCAGCAGCTTGGCCAACACTGAAGCTTTCTTT
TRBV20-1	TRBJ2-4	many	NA	CSARDMATPGGKNIQYF	TGCAGTGCTAGAGATATGGCAACGCCGGGCGGCAAAAACATTCAGTACTTC
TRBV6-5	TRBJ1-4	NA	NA	CASSVTVPNEKLFF	TGTGCCAGCAGTGTGACAGTTCCTAATGAAAAACTGTTTTTT
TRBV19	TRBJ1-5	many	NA	CASTGTTVSNQPQHF	TGTGCCAGTACCGGGACCACCGTTAGCAATCAGCCCCAGCATTTT
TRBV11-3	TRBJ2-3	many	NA	CASSLGTTDTQYF	TGTGCCAGCAGCCTCGGGACCACAGATACGCAGTATTTT
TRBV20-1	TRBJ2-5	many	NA	CSAPNPGSTETQYF	TGCAGTGCCCCAAACCCCGGCAGTACGGAGACCCAGTACTTC
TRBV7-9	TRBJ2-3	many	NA	CASSLALIRSTDTQYF	TGTGCCAGCAGCTTAGCGCTGATCCGGAGCACAGATACGCAGTATTTT
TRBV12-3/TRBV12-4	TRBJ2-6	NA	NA	CASRPATWTSGANVLTF	TGTGCCAGCAGGCCAGCGACGTGGACGTCTGGGGCCAACGTCCTGACTTTC
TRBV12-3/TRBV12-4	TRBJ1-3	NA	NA	CASTQFASAGNTIYF	TGTGCCAGCACCCAATTCGCCAGCGCGGGAAACACCATATATTTT
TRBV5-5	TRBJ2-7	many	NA	CASSFQAYEQYF	TGTGCCAGCAGCTTTCAAGCTTACGAGCAGTACTTC
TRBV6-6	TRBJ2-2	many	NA	CASSYSSQGKTGELFF	TGTGCCAGCAGTTACTCGAGTCAGGGGAAGACCGGGGAGCTGTTTTTT
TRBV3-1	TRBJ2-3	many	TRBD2	CASSPEGTGGPVSTDTQYF	TGTGCCAGCAGCCCAGAAGGAACGGGGGGGCCGGTTAGCACAGATACGCAGTATTTT
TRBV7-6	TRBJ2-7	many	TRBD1	CASSFLRDRGHYEQYF	TGTGCCAGCAGCTTCCTCCGGGACAGGGGGCACTACGAGCAGTACTTC
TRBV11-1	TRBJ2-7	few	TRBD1	CASSFDRGHEQYF	TGTGCCAGCAGCTTCGACAGGGGGCATGAGCAGTACTTC
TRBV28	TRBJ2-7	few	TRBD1	CASNRGAHEQYF	TGTGCCAGCAACAGGGGGGCCCACGAGCAGTACTTC
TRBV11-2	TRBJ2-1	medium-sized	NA	CASSLGQNYEQFF	TGTGCCAGCAGCCTAGGACAGAACTATGAGCAGTTCTTC
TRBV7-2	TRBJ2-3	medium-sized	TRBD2	CASSLITSGRIDTQYF	TGTGCCAGCAGCTTAATCACTAGCGGGCGTATTGATACGCAGTATTTT
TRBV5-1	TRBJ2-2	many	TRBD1	CASGYGTGTGELFF	TGCGCCAGCGGATACGGGACAGGTACCGGGGAGCTGTTTTTT
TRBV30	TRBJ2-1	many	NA	CAWTDNREQFF	TGTGCCTGGACGGATAACAGGGAGCAGTTCTTC
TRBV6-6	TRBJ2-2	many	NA	CASSHSTGELFF	TGTGCCAGCAGCCACTCAACCGGGGAGCTGTTTTTT
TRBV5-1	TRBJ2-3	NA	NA	CASSFRAADTQYF	TGCGCCAGCAGCTTCAGGGCCGCAGATACGCAGTATTTT
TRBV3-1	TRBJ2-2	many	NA	CASSARDTGELFF	TGTGCCAGCAGCGCCCGGGACACCGGGGAGCTGTTTTTT
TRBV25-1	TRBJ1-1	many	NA	CASSDSLLWYTEAFF	TGTGCCAGCAGTGATTCTCTACTGTGGTACACTGAAGCTTTCTTT
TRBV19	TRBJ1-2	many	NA	CASSTDSQGHGYTF	TGTGCCAGTAGCACGGACAGTCAGGGGCATGGCTACACCTTC
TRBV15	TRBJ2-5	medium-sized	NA	CATSTEYRRETQYF	TGTGCCACCAGCACTGAGTACAGGAGGGAGACCCAGTACTTC
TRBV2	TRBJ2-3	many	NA	CASRAQGLPEDTQYF	TGTGCCAGTCGCGCGCAAGGACTTCCAGAAGATACGCAGTATTTT
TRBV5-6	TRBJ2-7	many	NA	CASSNQLYGASYEQYF	TGTGCCAGCAGCAACCAACTCTACGGGGCTTCCTACGAGCAGTACTTC
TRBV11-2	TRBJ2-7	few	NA	CASSLGPEQYF	TGTGCCAGCAGCTTAGGCCCCGAGCAGTACTTC
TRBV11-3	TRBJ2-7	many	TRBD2	CASSLALAAYEQYF	TGTGCCAGCAGCTTAGCACTAGCGGCTTACGAGCAGTACTTC
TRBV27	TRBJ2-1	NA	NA	CASSLLLSGNSYNEQFF	TGTGCCAGCAGTTTACTCCTTTCGGGGAACTCCTACAATGAGCAGTTCTTC
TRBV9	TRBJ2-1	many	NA	CASSASGTQNYNEQFF	TGTGCCAGCAGCGCGTCCGGGACTCAGAACTACAATGAGCAGTTCTTC
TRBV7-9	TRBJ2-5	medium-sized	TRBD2	CASSPGTSPFQETQYF	TGTGCCAGCAGCCCCGGGACTAGCCCCTTCCAAGAGACCCAGTACTTC
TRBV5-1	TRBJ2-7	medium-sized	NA	CASSISPGFTYEQYF	TGCGCCAGCAGCATAAGCCCGGGTTTTACCTACGAGCAGTACTTC
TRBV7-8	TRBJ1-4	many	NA	CASSPPNEKLFF	TGTGCCAGCAGCCCCCCTAATGAAAAACTGTTTTTT
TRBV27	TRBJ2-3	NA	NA	CASSRNSLPSTDTQYF	TGTGCCAGCAGCCGAAACAGCCTGCCTAGCACAGATACGCAGTATTTT
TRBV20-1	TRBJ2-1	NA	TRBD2	CSAGLRGGNEQFF	TGCAGTGCTGGTTTACGGGGGGGTAATGAGCAGTTCTTC